This entry lists 23 T cell receptor beta chains sequenced from one sample in a study of T cell responses to AZD1222 COVID-19 vaccine. Profiling relied on immunoSEQ multiplex PCR, and the TCRdb table lists in-frame clones only, not all of them. This table has 130,000 to 150,000 clones, under 95% appearing once. The sample in question was peripheral blood, obtained on day 0 of AZD1222 vaccination. These receptors were obtained from an adult in good health.

The V and J genes are TRBV4-2 and TRBJ1-1; weak D call: TRBD1 (5 bases). The V gene's germline CDR1 is LGHNA and CDR2 YNFKEQ. Trimming removed 7 bases from V and 5 bases from J, with 14 bases in between. The CDR3 loop spans 13 amino acids. CDR3 amino acids: CASTFGGRTEAFF. Here the CDR3 DNA reads TGTGCCAGCACTTTCGGGGGGAGGACTGAAGCTTTCTTT.

The gene calls are TRBV28 and TRBJ1-5; no reliable D call. This CDR3 comprises 16 residues. Trimming took off 1 base at V and 2 bases at J, with 12 bases between the two ends. Germline assignment: CDR1 MDHEN and CDR2 SYDVKM. The chain's CDR3 is CASSLLAVGGNQPQHF. In DNA form, the CDR3 reads TGTGCCAGCAGTTTATTAGCCGTGGGTGGCAATCAGCCCCAGCATTTT.

The chain combines TRBV2 with TRBJ2-5; 13 nucleotides line up with TRBD2. The V gene end was trimmed by 6 bases and the J gene end by 2 bases; junction bases not matched to a gene: 12. Germline CDR1 reads SNHLY; CDR2 reads FYNNEI. The CDR3 is 18 residues long. The CDR3, as DNA: TGTGCCAGCAGAGTCGGACTACTAGCGGGAGGGCTGCAAGAGACCCAGTACTTC. This gives the protein CASRVGLLAGGLQETQYF.

This clone was counted once. The V and J genes are TRBV7-9 and TRBJ2-1; tentative D call: TRBD2 (7 bases). Germline values: CDR1 SEHNR, CDR2 FQNEAQ (reference sequence). The CDR3 has 15 amino acids. The V gene lost 0 bases and the J gene lost 6 bases, with 12 bases spanning the gap. The CDR3 sequence is CASSLALGGLNEQFF. The CDR3 DNA reads as TGTGCCAGCAGCTTAGCGCTGGGGGGGCTCAATGAGCAGTTCTTC.

The chain has TRBV15 and TRBJ2-3, with 7 bases aligning to TRBD1. Per the germline V gene, CDR1 is LNHNV and CDR2 is YYDKDF (reference sequence). This CDR3 contains 16 residues. Trimming at V came to 4 bases and at J to 4 bases, leaving 11 bases not matched to a gene. The CDR3 bases are TGTGCCACCAGCATTTTAGAGACAGGGAGCGCAGATACGCAGTATTTT. It yields the protein CATSILETGSADTQYF.

V and J are TRBV28 and TRBJ2-7; 11 bases fit TRBD2. Per germline, CDR1 MDHEN and CDR2 SYDVKM. There are 15 residues in the CDR3. The V segment lost 2 bases and the J segment 1 base; nucleotides outside the gene matches: 1. CDR3 protein: CASSLASGRSYEQYF. The CDR3 DNA sequence: TGTGCCAGCAGTTTAGCTAGCGGGAGGTCCTACGAGCAGTACTTC.

This chain connects TRBV19 to TRBJ1-5; TRBD1 matches 11 bases. V lost 1 base, J lost 6 bases, and 5 bases stayed unmatched. Germline CDR1 LNHDA, CDR2 SQIVND (reference sequence). The CDR3 loop spans 16 amino acids. CDR3 DNA sequence: TGTGCCAGTAGTATAGTAGGACAGGGGGCAGTTCAGCCCCAGCATTTT. Encoded protein: CASSIVGQGAVQPQHF.

The chain uses TRBV10-1 and TRBJ2-1; the match to TRBD2 covers 9 bases. Germline lookup yields CDR1 WNHNN and CDR2 SYGVQD (reference sequence). The CDR3 has 15 amino acids. V shed 4 bases and J 6 bases; nucleotides not matched to a gene: 7. The CDR3 DNA reads TGCGCCAGCAGTGGGGAGTCTAGCGGGATCAATGAGCAGTTCTTC. Protein: CASSGESSGINEQFF.

The chain is built from TRBV21-1 and TRBJ1-5; no check of the table's D call, TRBD1, against the DNA was made. TRBV21-1 is recorded as a pseudogene. CDR3 length: 18 amino acids. CDR3 amino acids: CASSNMAQAPYSNQPQHF. Written as DNA, the CDR3 is TGTGCCAGCAGCAATATGGCGCAGGCCCCGTATAGTAATCAGCCCCAGCATTTT.

The chain joins TRBV10-3 to TRBJ1-1, with a weak D call TRBD1 (5 bases). V was cut by 7 bases and J by 1 base, with 10 bases left in between. Germline values: CDR1 ENHRY, CDR2 SYGVKD. CDR3 length: 13 amino acids. The CDR3 loop is CAITRDENTEAFF. The CDR3 nucleotides are TGTGCCATCACCCGGGACGAGAACACTGAAGCTTTCTTT.

The gene calls are TRBV5-4 and TRBJ2-3; the match to TRBD2 covers 10 bases. The CDR3 loop spans 16 amino acids. V dropped 1 base and J dropped 2; count of bases not matched to a gene: 4. The germline V gene has CDR1 SGHNT and CDR2 YYREEE (reference sequence). CDR3 region: CASSLLLAGDTDTQYF. The CDR3 DNA follows: TGTGCCAGCAGCTTGCTCCTAGCGGGGGACACAGATACGCAGTATTTT.

The chain recombines TRBV12-3 or TRBV12-4 with TRBJ1-1; possible D gene TRBD1, 5 bases. The V end was cut by 3 bases, the J end by 10 bases, with 15 bases between. There are 13 residues in the CDR3. The CDR3 region has the DNA TGTGCCAGCAGTTTCGGGTCTGGGGCTGGAGCTTTCTTT. Its protein is CASSFGSGAGAFF.

V is TRBV19 and J is TRBJ2-1; 12 nucleotides match TRBD2. The germline V gene encodes CDR1 LNHDA and CDR2 SQIVND (reference sequence). The ends lost 3 bases at V and 8 bases at J; junction bases unmatched: 5. The CDR3 consists of 15 residues. Here the CDR3 DNA reads TGTGCCAGTAGTATCTTACTAGCGGGAGGTTATGAGCAGTTCTTC. It yields the protein CASSILLAGGYEQFF.

This chain joins TRBV12-2 and TRBJ2-5; the D call TRBD2 from the table was never checked on the DNA. TRBV12-2 is a known pseudogene. The CDR3 runs to 16 residues. CDR3 sequence reads: CASRLASWRPRETQYF. The CDR3 DNA is TGTGCAAGTCGCTTAGCGTCTTGGAGGCCGAGGGAGACCCAGTACTTC.

The V gene is TRBV6-2 or TRBV6-3, the J gene TRBJ2-2, with D uncertain. The V gene lost 5 bases and the J gene lost 8 bases, with 9 bases spanning the gap. Germline V gene lookup returns CDR1 MNHEY and CDR2 SVGEGT. This CDR3 region has 12 residues. CDR3 sequence: CASSPDSGELFF. The CDR3, as DNA: TGTGCCAGCAGTCCCGACTCAGGGGAGCTGTTTTTT.

This chain connects TRBV5-1 to TRBJ1-6; TRBD1 matches 9 bases. Germline V gene lookup returns CDR1 SGHRS and CDR2 YFSETQ. The trim removed 4 bases at V and 7 bases at J, leaving 6 bases unmatched. This CDR3 comprises 15 residues. CDR3 sequence reads: CASSLTGGENSPLHF. The CDR3 DNA follows: TGCGCCAGCAGCCTAACAGGGGGCGAGAATTCACCCCTCCACTTT.

A word on this clone: The sample carries other DNA sequences with the same CDR3. The V gene is TRBV24-1, the J gene TRBJ1-5; no definite D call. The length of the CDR3 is 13 residues. Trimming pared 3 bases from V and 2 bases from J, leaving 4 bases between. Germline V gene lookup returns CDR1 KGHDR and CDR2 SFDVKD. This chain's CDR3 is CATSDSGNQPQHF. CDR3 bases: TGTGCCACCAGTGATAGCGGCAATCAGCCCCAGCATTTT.

In this sample, this clone turned up once. One end of the junction is discordant with germline, which a read error may explain. The V gene is TRBV20-1, the J gene TRBJ2-3; D is unclear. The CDR3 spans 9 residues. Per the germline V gene, CDR1 is DFQATT and CDR2 is SNEGSKA (reference sequence). The CDR3, as DNA: TGCAGTGCTAGAGATCTTCCGACATTT. This sequence encodes CSARDLPTF.

The chain has TRBV5-1 and TRBJ2-1; D call uncertain. The germline V and J ends were trimmed by 2 bases and 4 bases, with 10 bases remaining between them. This CDR3 is built from 14 residues. Germline CDR1 is SGHRS and CDR2 is YFSETQ. In DNA, the CDR3 is TGCGCCAGCAGCTTTACCCCTACTTACAATGAGCAGTTCTTC. Amino acids: CASSFTPTYNEQFF.

V usage is TRBV11-2 and J usage is TRBJ2-7; D remains ambiguous. The V and J ends lost 3 bases and 0 bases respectively, with 9 bases between them. The length of the CDR3 is 14 residues. Per the germline V gene, CDR1 is SGHAT and CDR2 is FQNNGV. CDR3: CASSFKSVSYEQYF. The CDR3 nucleotides read TGTGCCAGCAGCTTTAAAAGCGTCTCCTACGAGCAGTACTTC.

The rearrangement uses TRBV3-1 (or the pseudogene TRBV3-2) and TRBJ2-5; D call uncertain. Germline lookup yields CDR1 LGHDT and CDR2 YNNKEL (reference sequence). V was trimmed by 1 base and J by 3 bases, leaving 12 bases between them. The CDR3 totals 15 residues. As DNA, the CDR3 is TGTGCCAGCAGCCAAGGAGAAGGGTATGAAGAGACCCAGTACTTC. Protein sequence: CASSQGEGYEETQYF.

Within the sample, this clone is medium-sized. The V call is TRBV7-9, the J call TRBJ2-2; 10 bases fit TRBD2. This CDR3 is 17 amino acids long. The germline V gene has CDR1 SEHNR and CDR2 FQNEAQ (reference sequence). With 1 base clipped from V and 4 bases from J, the junction kept 6 bases outside the gene matches. CDR3 sequence (DNA): TGTGCCAGCAGCTTAGGCCGGCTAGCGGGAGTCACCGGGGAGCTGTTTTTT. It encodes CASSLGRLAGVTGELFF.

This rearrangement joins TRBV19 to TRBJ2-6, with D unresolved. CDR1 LNHDA and CDR2 SQIVND come from the germline V gene (reference sequence). The CDR3 has 15 amino acids. Trimming removed 3 bases at V and 2 bases at J, with 8 bases between. CDR3 DNA sequence: TGTGCCAGTAGTATGTTCACAGCTGGGGCCAACGTCCTGACTTTC. It specifies CASSMFTAGANVLTF.